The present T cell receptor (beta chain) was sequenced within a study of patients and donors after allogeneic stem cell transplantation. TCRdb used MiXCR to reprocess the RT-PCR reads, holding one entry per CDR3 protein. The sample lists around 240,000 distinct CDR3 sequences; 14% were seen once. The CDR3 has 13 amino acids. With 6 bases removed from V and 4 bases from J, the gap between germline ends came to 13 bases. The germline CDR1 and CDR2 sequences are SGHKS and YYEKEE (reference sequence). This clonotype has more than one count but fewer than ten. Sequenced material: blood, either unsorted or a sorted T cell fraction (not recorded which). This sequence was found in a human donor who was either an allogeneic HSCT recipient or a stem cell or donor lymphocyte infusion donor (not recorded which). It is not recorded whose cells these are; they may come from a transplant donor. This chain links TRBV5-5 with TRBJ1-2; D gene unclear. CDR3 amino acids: CASTLPSPYGYTF. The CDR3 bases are TGTGCCAGCACCCTACCCAGCCCCTATGGCTACACCTTC.